This TCR beta chain was profiled in a study of blood T cell repertoires in COVID-19. Study-level background: COVID-19 samples collected from the United States, Italy and Spain covered acute and convalescent phases. Sources were T cells, B-cell-depleted T cells, or PBMCs; the material itself was cDNA or gDNA.

In the authors' methods: Scientists estimated how many nucleated cells there were by amplifying reference gene primers. Only in-frame clones appear in the TCRdb table, and some are missing; sequencing was by immunoSEQ multiplex PCR. V, J and clone size were drawn from that table, and D and trimming were deduced from the DNA. This table has about 220,000 clones, approximately 80% appearing once. Trimming pared 4 bases from V and 2 bases from J, leaving 13 bases between. This CDR3 contains 14 residues. CDR1 and CDR2 from the germline V gene are SQVTM and ANQGSEA. The specimen was peripheral blood. The origin of this receptor is a young man with active or convalescent COVID-19. The rearrangement uses TRBV29-1 and TRBJ2-3; TRBD2 might be the D (5 bases). CDR3 amino acids: CSVGVGSFTDTQYF. The CDR3 region has the DNA TGCAGCGTTGGGGTTGGGAGTTTCACAGATACGCAGTATTTT.